This T cell receptor (beta chain) was identified during a study of beta chain features in type 1 diabetes (dated by TCRdb to 2016 to 2018). With respect to the entire study: Mean age, gender distribution, total cell number and subset yield were not different between patients and healthy donors. A total of 107,917,701 sorted cells were examined across all samples, and the number of cells per subset was strongly correlated with RNA yield. In the study, TCRB repertoires of sorted circulating CD4+ T cell subsets from recently diagnosed type 1 diabetes patients were compared with those of matched healthy donors. Regulatory and stem cell-like memory subsets were obtained from only 8 patients and roughly eight healthy donors, while naive and central memory subsets were obtained from all 28 donors.

All of the isolated RNA was reverse transcribed with the High Capacity cDNA Reverse Transcription Kit, so expressed TCRB transcripts were sequenced. Deep immunoSEQ sequencing was performed on naive, central memory and regulatory T cell samples, with an average of roughly 4 million total reads per sample. Sorted cells were lysed in RLT buffer and RNA was extracted with DNase-treated RNeasy Micro or Mini kits, depending on cell number. To prevent cross-contamination, each cell subset was processed individually, whereas patient and healthy donor samples were processed jointly. TCRB sequences were amplified from cDNA with the immunoSEQ multiplex PCR, producing 87-bp fragments spanning the CDR3 region. Amplicons were sequenced on the Illumina HiSeq platform. In the paper's pipeline: Synthetic template baselines were used to correct PCR bias computationally, reads within Hamming distance 2 were collapsed together, and singletons that could not be merged were discarded. Reads were aligned against IMGT to assign V, D and J genes, CDR3 length and insertions or deletions at six rearrangement sites. Within each subset, clonotype counts were normalized to sorted cell number, and only after that were true diversity and Gini coefficients computed with the tcR R package. The overlap coefficient, calculated on TCRB nucleotide sequences, was used to quantify repertoire sharing. As a proxy for the pre-selection repertoire, out-of-frame TCRB sequences from naive cells were analyzed. This is the immuneACCESS table as TCRdb keeps it, with only in-frame sequences that have V and J called. A part of the clones is gone; compared with another copy, unresolved V genes explain less than half, and the rest is unexplained. The DNA gave D and trimming, while V, J and clone size come from that table. The sample profile shows hundreds of thousands of clones; 10% to 15% of them were found once. The ten largest make up under 0.02% of the sample.

Broader findings and caveats from the paper: PCR might favor shorter templates, but patient and control samples were amplified and corrected together, so any skew would affect both groups equally. At VDJ recombination sites, patients with type 1 diabetes made fewer insertions and deleted more nucleotides, a pattern implying thymic rearrangement abnormalities. Type 1 diabetes patients showed a moderate but significant shortening of TCRB CDR3 length in all four CD4+ subsets. HLA sub-analyses involved small numbers of individuals, so any influence of HLA type on TCRB rearrangement remained unresolved. Because cDNA rather than genomic DNA was sequenced, highly expressing activated cells could have been over-represented, although no difference in activation and CD3 levels was found between groups. Naive, central memory and regulatory TCRB repertoires appeared to be more similar among patients than among healthy donors.

Each donor gave one peripheral blood draw, about 110 mL on average, collected into heparinised tubes. Using a panel that included CD45RO, CCR7, CD25, CD127, CD95 and CD27, naive, central memory, regulatory and stem cell-like memory CD4+ T cells were sorted on a BD FACSAria II. Purity was above 98% for every sorted population. Right away, PBMCs were isolated by Lymphoprep density gradient centrifugation and were stained directly, with no culture step. So that batch effects would be minimized, each experiment stained and sorted samples in pairs, pairing one healthy donor with one patient. The CDR3 goes from the cysteine to the phenylalanine over 14 residues. Of all the DNA, just the CDR3 is kept, 42 bases in frame from base 1. The germline V gene specifies LGHNA as CDR1 and YNFKEQ as CDR2. V ends up 0 bases short and J 9 bases short, with an unmatched junction base count of 7. This clone showed up just a few times. It lacks a known antigen. No much larger clone is present one base from it, and per-base qualities are unavailable.

Sequencing used naive CD4+ T cells from blood. Taken with the paper, the label for cell subset or site translates to: true naive CD4+ T cells. This TCR was sampled from a young man in good health. The chain is made from TRBV4-2 and TRBJ2-5, with 7 bases aligning to TRBD2. The CDR3 protein: CASSQEVGGTPQYF. The bases are TGTGCCAGCAGCCAAGAAGTGGGGGGGACCCCCCAGTACTTC.